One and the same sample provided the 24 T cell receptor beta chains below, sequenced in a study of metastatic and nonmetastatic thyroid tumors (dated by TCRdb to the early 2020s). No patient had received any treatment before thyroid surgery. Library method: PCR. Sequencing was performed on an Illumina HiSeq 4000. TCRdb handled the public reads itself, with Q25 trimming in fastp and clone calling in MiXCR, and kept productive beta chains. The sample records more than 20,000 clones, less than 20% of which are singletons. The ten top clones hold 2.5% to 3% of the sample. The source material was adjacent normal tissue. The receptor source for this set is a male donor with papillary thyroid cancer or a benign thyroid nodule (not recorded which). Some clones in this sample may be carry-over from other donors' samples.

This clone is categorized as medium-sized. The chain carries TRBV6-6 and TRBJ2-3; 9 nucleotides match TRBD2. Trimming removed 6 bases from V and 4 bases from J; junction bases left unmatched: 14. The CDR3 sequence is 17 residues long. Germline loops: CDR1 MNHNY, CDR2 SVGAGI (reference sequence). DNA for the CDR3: TGTGCCAGCAGATCCAGGGGTGCGGGAGGGCCGCCAGATACGCAGTATTTT. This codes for CASRSRGAGGPPDTQYF.

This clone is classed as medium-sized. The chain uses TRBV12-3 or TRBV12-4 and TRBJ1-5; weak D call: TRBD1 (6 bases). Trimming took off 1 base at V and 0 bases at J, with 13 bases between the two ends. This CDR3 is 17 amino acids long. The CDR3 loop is CASSLGPPGASNQPQHF. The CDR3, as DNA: TGTGCCAGCAGTTTAGGCCCGCCGGGGGCTAGCAATCAGCCCCAGCATTTT.

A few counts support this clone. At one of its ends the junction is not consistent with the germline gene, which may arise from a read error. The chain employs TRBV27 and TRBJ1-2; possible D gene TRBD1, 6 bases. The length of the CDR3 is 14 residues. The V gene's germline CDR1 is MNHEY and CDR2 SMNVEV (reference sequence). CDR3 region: CASSLLKGHYGCTF. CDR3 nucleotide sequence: TGTGCCAGCAGTTTATTGAAGGGACACTATGGCTGCACCTTC.

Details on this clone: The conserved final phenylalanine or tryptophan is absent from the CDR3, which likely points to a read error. CDR3 coding DNA: TGCGCCAGCAGTGCCGGGACAGCCTCCTATGGCTACACCCTC. Its protein is CASSAGTASYGYTL. The genes are TRBV6-4 and TRBJ1-2; 7 bases fit TRBD1. The CDR3 is 14 amino acids. Germline CDR1 is MRHNA and CDR2 is SNTAGT.

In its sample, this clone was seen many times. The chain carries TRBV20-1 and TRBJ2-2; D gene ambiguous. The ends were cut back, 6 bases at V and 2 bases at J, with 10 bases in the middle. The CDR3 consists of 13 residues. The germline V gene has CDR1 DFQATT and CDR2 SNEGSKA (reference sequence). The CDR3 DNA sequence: TGCAGTGCCGTTTTCTTTAACACCGGGGAGCTGTTTTTT. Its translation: CSAVFFNTGELFF.

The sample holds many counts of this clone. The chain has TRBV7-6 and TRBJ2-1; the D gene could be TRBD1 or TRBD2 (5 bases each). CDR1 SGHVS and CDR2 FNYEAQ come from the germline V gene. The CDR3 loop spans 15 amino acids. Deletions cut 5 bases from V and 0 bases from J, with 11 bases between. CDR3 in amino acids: CASSAGTFSYNEQFF. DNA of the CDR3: TGTGCCAGCAGCGCCGGGACCTTCTCCTACAATGAGCAGTTCTTC.

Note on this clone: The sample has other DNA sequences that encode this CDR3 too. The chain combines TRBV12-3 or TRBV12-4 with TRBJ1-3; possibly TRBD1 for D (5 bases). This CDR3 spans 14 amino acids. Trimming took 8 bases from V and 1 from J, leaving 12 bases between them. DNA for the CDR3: TGTGCCAGCGTGCAGGGCTATTCTGGAAACACCATATATTTT. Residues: CASVQGYSGNTIYF.

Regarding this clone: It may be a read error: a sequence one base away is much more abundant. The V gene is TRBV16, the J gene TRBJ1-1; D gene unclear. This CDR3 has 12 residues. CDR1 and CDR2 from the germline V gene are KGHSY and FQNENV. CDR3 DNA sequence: TGTGCCAGCATCCAATTAGGCGCTGAAGCTTTCTTT. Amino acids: CASIQLGAEAFF.

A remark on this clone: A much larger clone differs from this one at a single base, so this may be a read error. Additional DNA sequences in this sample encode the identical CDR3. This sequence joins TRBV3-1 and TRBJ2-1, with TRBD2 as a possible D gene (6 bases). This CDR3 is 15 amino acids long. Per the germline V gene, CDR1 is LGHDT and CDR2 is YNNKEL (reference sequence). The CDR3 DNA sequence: TGTGCCAGCAGCCTGGGACTTAACTCCTACAATGAACAGTTCTTC. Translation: CASSLGLNSYNEQFF.

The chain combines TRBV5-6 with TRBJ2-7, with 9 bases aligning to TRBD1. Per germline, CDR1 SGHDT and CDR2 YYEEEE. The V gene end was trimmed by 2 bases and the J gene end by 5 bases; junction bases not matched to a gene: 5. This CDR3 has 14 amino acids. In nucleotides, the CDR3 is TGTGCCAGCAGCTTACAGGGGGCTTTAGACGAGCAGTACTTC. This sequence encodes CASSLQGALDEQYF.

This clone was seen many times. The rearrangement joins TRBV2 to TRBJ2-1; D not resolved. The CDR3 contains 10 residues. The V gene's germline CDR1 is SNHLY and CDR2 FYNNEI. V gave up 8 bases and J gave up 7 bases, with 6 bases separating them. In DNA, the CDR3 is TGTGCCAGCCACCTGAATGAGCAGTTCTTC. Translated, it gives CASHLNEQFF.

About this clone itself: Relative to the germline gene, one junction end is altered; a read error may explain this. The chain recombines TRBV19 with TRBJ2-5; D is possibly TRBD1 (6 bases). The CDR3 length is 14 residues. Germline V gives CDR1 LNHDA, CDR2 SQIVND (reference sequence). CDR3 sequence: CASSTRQAQETQYF. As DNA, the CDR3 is TGTGCCAGTAGTACGAGACAGGCCCAAGAGACACAGTACTTC.

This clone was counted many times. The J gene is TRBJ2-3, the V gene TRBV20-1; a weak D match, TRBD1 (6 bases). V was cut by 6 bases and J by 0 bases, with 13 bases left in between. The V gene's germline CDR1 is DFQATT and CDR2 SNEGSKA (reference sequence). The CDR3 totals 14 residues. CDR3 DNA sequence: TGCAGTGCCCCGGACAGCTTTAGCACAGATACGCAGTATTTT. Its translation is CSAPDSFSTDTQYF.

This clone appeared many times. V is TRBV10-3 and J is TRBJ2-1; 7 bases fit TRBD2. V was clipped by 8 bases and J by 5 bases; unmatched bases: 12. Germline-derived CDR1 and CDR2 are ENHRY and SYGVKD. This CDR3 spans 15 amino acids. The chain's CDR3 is CAIASSQSGDNEQFF. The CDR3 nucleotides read TGTGCCATCGCGTCCTCCCAAAGCGGGGACAATGAGCAGTTCTTC.

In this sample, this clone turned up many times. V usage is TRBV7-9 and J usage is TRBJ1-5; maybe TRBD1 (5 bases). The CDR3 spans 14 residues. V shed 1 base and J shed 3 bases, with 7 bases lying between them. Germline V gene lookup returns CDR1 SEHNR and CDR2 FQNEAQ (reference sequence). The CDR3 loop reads CASSLVGHNQPQHF. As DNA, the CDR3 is TGTGCCAGCAGCTTAGTAGGACACAATCAGCCCCAGCATTTT.

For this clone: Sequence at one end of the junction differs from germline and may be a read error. CDR3 sequence reads: CASSQSTTGAGANVQTF. The DNA of the CDR3 is TGCGCCAGCAGCCAATCTACTACAGGGGCTGGGGCCAACGTCCAGACTTTC. The J gene is TRBJ2-6, the V gene TRBV4-1; the match to TRBD1 covers 7 bases. Germline CDR1 and CDR2: MGHRA and YSYEKL. The CDR3 is 17 amino acids.

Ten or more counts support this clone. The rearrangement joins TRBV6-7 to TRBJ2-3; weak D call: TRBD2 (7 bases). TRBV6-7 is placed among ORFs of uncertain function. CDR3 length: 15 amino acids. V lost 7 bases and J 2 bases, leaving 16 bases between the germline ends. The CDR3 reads CASMAGAYLTDTQYF. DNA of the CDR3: TGTGCCAGCATGGCGGGGGCCTACCTCACAGATACGCAGTATTTT.

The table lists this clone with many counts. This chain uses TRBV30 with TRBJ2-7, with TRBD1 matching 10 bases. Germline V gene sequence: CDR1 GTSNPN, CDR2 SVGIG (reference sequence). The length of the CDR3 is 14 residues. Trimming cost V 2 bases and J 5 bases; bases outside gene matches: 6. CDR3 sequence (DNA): TGTGCCTGGAGTCCGGGACAGGGGCTCCACGAGCAGTACGTC. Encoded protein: CAWSPGQGLHEQYV.

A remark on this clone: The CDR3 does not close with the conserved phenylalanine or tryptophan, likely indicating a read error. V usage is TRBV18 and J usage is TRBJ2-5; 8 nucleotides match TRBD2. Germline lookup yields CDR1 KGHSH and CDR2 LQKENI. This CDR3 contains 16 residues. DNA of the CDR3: TGTGCCAGCTCACCCACTAGCGGCAGACTGGAAGATACCCAGTACGTC. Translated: CASSPTSGRLEDTQYV.

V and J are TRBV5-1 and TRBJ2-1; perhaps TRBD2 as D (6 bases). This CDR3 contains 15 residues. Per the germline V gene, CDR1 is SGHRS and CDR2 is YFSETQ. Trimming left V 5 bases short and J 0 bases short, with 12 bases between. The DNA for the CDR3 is TGCGCCAGCAGTATAGCGGCCATCTCCTACAATGAGCAGTTCTTC. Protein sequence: CASSIAAISYNEQFF.

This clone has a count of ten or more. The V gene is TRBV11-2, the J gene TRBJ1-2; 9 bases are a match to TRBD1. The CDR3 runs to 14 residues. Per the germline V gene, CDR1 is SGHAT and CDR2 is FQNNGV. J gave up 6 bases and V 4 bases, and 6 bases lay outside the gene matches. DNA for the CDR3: TGTGCCAGCAGCTCTCTCCGGGACAGGGATGGCTACACCTTC. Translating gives CASSSLRDRDGYTF.

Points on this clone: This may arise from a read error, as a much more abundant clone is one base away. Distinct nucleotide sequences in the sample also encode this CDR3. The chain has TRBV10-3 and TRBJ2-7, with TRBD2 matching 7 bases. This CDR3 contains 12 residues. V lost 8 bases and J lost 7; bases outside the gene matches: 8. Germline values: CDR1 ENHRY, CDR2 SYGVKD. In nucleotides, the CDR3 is TGTGCCATCGCTAGCGGTAGTAGGGAGCAGTACGTC. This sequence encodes CAIASGSREQYV.

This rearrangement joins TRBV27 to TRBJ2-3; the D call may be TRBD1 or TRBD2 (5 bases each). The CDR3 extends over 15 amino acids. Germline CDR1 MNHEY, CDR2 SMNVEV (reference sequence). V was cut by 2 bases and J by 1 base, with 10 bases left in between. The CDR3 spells CASSLEGLGTDTQYF. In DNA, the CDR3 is TGTGCCAGCAGTTTAGAGGGGTTAGGCACAGATACGCAGTATTTT.

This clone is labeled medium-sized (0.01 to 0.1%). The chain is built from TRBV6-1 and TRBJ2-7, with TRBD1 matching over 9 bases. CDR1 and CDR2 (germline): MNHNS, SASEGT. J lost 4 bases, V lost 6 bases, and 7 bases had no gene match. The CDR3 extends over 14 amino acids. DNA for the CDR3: TGTGCCAGCAGAGGACAGGGGATTATTTACGAGCAGTACTTC. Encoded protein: CASRGQGIIYEQYF.